These 3 T cell receptor beta chains share one sample of origin, sequenced in a study of shared T cell receptors in the human thymus. Produced via immunoSEQ multiplex PCR; TCRdb's table is partial and in-frame only. The profile shows 550,000 to 800,000 clones, 80% to 90% of them singletons. Separately, the same data were catalogued under a study of human thymus T cells.

The specimen was thymocytes. The receptor source for this set is a girl less than two years old with a congenital heart defect.

This clone has only a few counts. The chain has TRBV7-6 and TRBJ2-5; D ambiguous. V was trimmed by 0 bases and J by 2 bases, leaving 10 bases between them. This CDR3 is 15 amino acids long. Looked up from germline, CDR1 is SGHVS and CDR2 is FNYEAQ. DNA of the CDR3: TGTGCCAGCAGCTTAGCGCCAGTGAAACAAGAGACCCAGTACTTC. This translates into CASSLAPVKQETQYF.

The genes are TRBV5-6 and TRBJ1-5; D possibly corresponds to TRBD1 (5 bases). The CDR3 consists of 18 residues. CDR1 is SGHDT, CDR2 YYEEEE, per germline. Trimming took off 0 bases at V and 4 bases at J, with 20 bases between the two ends. The CDR3 bases are TGTGCCAGCAGCTTGGCGGTGGCAGACCAGAAGGGGAATCAGCCCCAGCATTTT. This translates into CASSLAVADQKGNQPQHF. Drawing the rest from reference TRBV5-6 and TRBJ1-5, the complete variable domain is DAGVTQSPTHLIKTRGQQVTLRCSPKSGHDTVSWYQQALGQGPQFIFQYYEEEERQRGNFPDRFSGHQFPNYSSELNVNALLLGDSALYLCASSLAVADQKGNQPQHFGDGTRLSIL.

This CDR3 is CASSAPDRVVLGRYEQYF. The CDR3, as DNA: TGTGCCAGCTCTGCCCCGGACAGGGTGGTGTTAGGGCGGTACGAGCAGTACTTC. V gene TRBV18 combines with J gene TRBJ2-5; TRBD1 agrees at 8 bases. The DNA end is a closer match to TRBJ2-7, so the J assignment may be wrong. The CDR3 is made up of 18 amino acids. Germline values: CDR1 KGHSH, CDR2 LQKENI.